The T cell receptor (beta chain) under discussion was sequenced for a study of blood T cell repertoires in COVID-19. Across the study: T cells, B-cell-depleted T cells, or PBMCs supplied cDNA or gDNA.

Patients of the Seattle cohort, enrolled during active infection, were followed longitudinally. The CDR3 totals 17 residues. The germline V gene encodes CDR1 MNHEY and CDR2 SMNVEV (reference sequence). After removal of 6 bases from V and 1 base from J, the junction contained 12 bases not matched to a gene. As originally analysed: How many nucleated cells were present was estimated from reference gene primer amplification. The table came from immunoSEQ multiplex PCR; TCRdb's copy has only in-frame clones and leaves some out. D and trimming were read from the DNA, whereas the V and J calls and clone size are those reported in that table. This sample has some 250,000 clones, with roughly 79% found just once.

The genes are TRBV27 and TRBJ1-3, with 7 bases that match TRBD1. This TCR came from an elderly woman with COVID-19, enrolled during active disease. Sequenced: peripheral blood. The CDR3 DNA is TGTGCCAGCAGCCCTTTCTTCCAGACAGGGTCTGGAAACACCATATATTTT. Its translation is CASSPFFQTGSGNTIYF.